The 4 T cell receptor beta chains listed next were all sequenced from one sample in a study of OX40 agonist ivuxolimab in advanced cancers. Only in-frame clones appear in the TCRdb table, and some are missing; sequencing was by immunoSEQ multiplex PCR. Of 80,000 or so clones in the sample, around 87% were seen once. The specimen was CD4+ or CD8+ T cells sorted from blood, collected in a trial of the OX40 agonist ivuxolimab. These receptors all come from an adult with an advanced solid tumor such as melanoma, head and neck, liver or kidney cancer.

This chain links TRBV15 with TRBJ2-7; D not certain. The germline V and J ends were trimmed by 1 base and 0 bases, with 7 bases remaining between them. Per the germline V gene, CDR1 is LNHNV and CDR2 is YYDKDF (reference sequence). The CDR3 has 14 amino acids. CDR3 sequence: CATSRAISSYEQYF. CDR3 coding DNA: TGTGCCACCAGCAGAGCTATAAGCTCCTACGAGCAGTACTTC.

The chain joins TRBV27 to TRBJ2-7; D is uncertain. The germline V gene has CDR1 MNHEY and CDR2 SMNVEV (reference sequence). This CDR3 region has 11 residues. The V and J ends lost 5 bases and 4 bases respectively, with 6 bases between them. CDR3 residues: CASSPRYEQYF. The CDR3 DNA is TGTGCCAGCAGTCCTCGATACGAGCAGTACTTC.

This clone has just one count. The J gene is TRBJ1-2, the V gene TRBV5-6, with TRBD1 matching 8 bases. Losses at the gene ends were 3 bases for V and 2 bases for J; bases not matched to a gene: 3. The CDR3 consists of 14 residues. Looked up from germline, CDR1 is SGHDT and CDR2 is YYEEEE. This chain's CDR3 is CASSWGQENYGYTF. The DNA of the CDR3 is TGTGCCAGCAGCTGGGGACAGGAGAACTATGGCTACACCTTC.

The chain links TRBV30 to TRBJ1-2; D is uncertain. Germline lookup yields CDR1 GTSNPN and CDR2 SVGIG (reference sequence). CDR3 length: 12 residues. Trimming removed 2 bases from V and 4 bases from J, with 8 bases in between. In DNA, the CDR3 is TGTGCCTGGAGTTCAGGTTCCTATGGCTACACCTTC. Translation gives CAWSSGSYGYTF.